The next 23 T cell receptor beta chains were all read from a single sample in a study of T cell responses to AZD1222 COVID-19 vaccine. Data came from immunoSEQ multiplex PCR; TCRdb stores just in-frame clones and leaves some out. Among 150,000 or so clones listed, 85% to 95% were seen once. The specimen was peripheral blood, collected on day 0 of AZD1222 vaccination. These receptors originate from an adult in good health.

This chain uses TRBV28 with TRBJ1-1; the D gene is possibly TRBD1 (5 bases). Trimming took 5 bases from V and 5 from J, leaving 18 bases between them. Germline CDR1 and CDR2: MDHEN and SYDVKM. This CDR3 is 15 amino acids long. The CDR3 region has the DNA TGTGCCAGCAGTAGGGGCGGGGGAGAGAGAACTGAAGCTTTCTTT. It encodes CASSRGGGERTEAFF.

The chain's CDR3 is CASSFGRGAGYNEQFF. For the CDR3, the DNA is TGTGCCAGCAGCTTTGGTCGGGGGGCTGGCTACAATGAGCAGTTCTTC. The V call is TRBV11-3, the J call TRBJ2-1, with D possibly being TRBD2 (7 bases). The CDR3 totals 16 residues. The germline V gene encodes CDR1 SGHNT and CDR2 YENEEA. V lost 3 bases to trimming and J lost 3 bases, with 15 bases between them.

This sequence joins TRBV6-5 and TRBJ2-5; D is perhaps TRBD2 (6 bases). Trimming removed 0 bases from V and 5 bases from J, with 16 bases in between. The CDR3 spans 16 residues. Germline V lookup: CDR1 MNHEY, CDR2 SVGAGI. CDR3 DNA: TGTGCCAGCAGTTACTCAAGGACTACATGGCGGGAGACCCAGTACTTC. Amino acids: CASSYSRTTWRETQYF.

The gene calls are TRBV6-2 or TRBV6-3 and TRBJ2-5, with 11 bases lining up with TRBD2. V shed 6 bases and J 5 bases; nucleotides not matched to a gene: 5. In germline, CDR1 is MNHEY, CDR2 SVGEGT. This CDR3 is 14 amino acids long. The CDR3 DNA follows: TGTGCCAGCAGCCGTATAGCGGGGGGGGAGACCCAGTACTTC. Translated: CASSRIAGGETQYF.

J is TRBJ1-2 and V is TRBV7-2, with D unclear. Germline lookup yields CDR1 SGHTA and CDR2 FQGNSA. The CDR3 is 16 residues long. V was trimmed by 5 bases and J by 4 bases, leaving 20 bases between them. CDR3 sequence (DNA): TGTGCCAGCAGCCCCTCGATGGCAGGAGGAACCTATGGCTACACCTTC. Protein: CASSPSMAGGTYGYTF.

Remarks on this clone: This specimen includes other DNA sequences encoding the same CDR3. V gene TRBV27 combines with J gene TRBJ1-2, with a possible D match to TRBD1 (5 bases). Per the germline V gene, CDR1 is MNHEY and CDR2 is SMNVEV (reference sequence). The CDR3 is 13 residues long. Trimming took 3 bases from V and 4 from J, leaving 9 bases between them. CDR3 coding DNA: TGTGCCAGCAGTTTGTGGGGGGGCTATGGCTACACCTTC. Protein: CASSLWGGYGYTF.

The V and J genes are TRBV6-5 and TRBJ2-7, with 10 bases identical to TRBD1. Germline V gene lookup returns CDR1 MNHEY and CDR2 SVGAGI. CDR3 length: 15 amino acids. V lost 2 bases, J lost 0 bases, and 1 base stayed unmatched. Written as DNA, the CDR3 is TGTGCCAGCAGTTACCGGGACAGGGGCTCCTACGAGCAGTACTTC. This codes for CASSYRDRGSYEQYF.

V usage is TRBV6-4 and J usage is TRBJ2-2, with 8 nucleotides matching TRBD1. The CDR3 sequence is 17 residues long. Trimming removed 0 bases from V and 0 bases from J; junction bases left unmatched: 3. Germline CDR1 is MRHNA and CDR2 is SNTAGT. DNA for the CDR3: TGTGCCAGCAGTGACTCGACAGGGGTGGCGAACACCGGGGAGCTGTTTTTT. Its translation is CASSDSTGVANTGELFF.

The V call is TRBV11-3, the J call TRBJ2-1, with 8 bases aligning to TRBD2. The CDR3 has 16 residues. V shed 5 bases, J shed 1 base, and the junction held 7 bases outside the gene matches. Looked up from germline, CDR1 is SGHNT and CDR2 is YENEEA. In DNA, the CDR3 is TGTGCCAGCAGCCTCCGAGCGGGGGATTCCTACAATGAGCAGTTCTTC. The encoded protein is CASSLRAGDSYNEQFF.

Here the CDR3 DNA reads TGCGCCAGCAGCCAAGAACCGTCTAGCGGGGGATACACAGATACGCAGTATTTT. Its translation is CASSQEPSSGGYTDTQYF. This chain uses TRBV4-1 with TRBJ2-3; 10 nucleotides line up with TRBD2. Germline V CDR1 and CDR2: MGHRA, YSYEKL. The CDR3 is 18 residues long. J gave up 2 bases and V 0 bases, and 8 bases lay outside the gene matches.

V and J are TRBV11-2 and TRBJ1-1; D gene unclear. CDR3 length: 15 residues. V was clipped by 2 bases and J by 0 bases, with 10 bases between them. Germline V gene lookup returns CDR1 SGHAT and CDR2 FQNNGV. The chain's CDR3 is CASSLSPGLNTEAFF. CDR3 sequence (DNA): TGTGCCAGCAGCTTATCGCCCGGGCTGAACACTGAAGCTTTCTTT.

For the CDR3, the DNA is TGTGCCAGTAGTATCAGGGTTACAGATACGCAGTATTTT. Protein: CASSIRVTDTQYF. The chain has TRBV19 and TRBJ2-3; TRBD1 might be the D (5 bases). This CDR3 has 13 amino acids. In germline, CDR1 is LNHDA, CDR2 SQIVND (reference sequence). V lost 3 bases to trimming and J lost 3 bases, with 7 bases between them.

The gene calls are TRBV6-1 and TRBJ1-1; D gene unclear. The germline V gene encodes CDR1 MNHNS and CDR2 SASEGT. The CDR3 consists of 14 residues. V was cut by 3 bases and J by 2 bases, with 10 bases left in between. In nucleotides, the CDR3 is TGTGCCAGCAGTGATGGAGTGATAAACACTGAAGCTTTCTTT. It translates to CASSDGVINTEAFF.

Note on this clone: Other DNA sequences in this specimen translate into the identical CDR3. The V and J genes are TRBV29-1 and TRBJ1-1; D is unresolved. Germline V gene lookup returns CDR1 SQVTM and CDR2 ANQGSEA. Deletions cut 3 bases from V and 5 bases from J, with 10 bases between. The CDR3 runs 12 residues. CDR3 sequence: CSVEGLGTEAFF. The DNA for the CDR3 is TGCAGCGTTGAGGGGTTAGGAACTGAAGCTTTCTTT.

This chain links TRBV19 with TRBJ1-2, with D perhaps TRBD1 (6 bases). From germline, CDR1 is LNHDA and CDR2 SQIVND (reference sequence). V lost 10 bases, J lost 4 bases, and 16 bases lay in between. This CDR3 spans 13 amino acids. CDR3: CATQSGGGYGYTF. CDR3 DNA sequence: TGTGCCACCCAGAGCGGGGGCGGCTATGGCTACACCTTC.

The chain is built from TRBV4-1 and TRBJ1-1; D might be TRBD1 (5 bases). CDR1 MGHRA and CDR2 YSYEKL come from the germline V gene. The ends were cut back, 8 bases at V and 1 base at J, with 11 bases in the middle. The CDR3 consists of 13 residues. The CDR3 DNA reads TGCGCCAGCGCGCCCAGGGAGAACACTGAAGCTTTCTTT. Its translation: CASAPRENTEAFF.

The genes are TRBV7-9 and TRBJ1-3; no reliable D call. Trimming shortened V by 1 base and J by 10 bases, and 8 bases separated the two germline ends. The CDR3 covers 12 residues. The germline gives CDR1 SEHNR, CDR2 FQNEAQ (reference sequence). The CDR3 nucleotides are TGTGCCAGCAGCTTAGAAGGGCTAACCATATATTTT. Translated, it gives CASSLEGLTIYF.

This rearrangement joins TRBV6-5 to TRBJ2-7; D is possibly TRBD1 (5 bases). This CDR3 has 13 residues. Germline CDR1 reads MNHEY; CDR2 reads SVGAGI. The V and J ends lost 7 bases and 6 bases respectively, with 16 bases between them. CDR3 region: CASTSARASEQYF. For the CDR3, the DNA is TGTGCCAGCACGTCCGCCAGGGCGTCCGAGCAGTACTTC.

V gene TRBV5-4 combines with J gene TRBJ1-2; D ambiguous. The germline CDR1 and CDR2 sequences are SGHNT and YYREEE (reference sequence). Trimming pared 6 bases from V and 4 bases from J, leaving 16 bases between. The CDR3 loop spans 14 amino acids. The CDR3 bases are TGTGCCAGCAACCGAACGGGCAGGCCCTATGGCTACACCTTC. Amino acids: CASNRTGRPYGYTF.

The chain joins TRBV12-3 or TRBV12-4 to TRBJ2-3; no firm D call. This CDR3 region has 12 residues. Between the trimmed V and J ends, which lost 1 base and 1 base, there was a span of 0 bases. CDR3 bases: TGTGCCAGCAGTTTAGGCACAGATACGCAGTATTTT. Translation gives CASSLGTDTQYF.

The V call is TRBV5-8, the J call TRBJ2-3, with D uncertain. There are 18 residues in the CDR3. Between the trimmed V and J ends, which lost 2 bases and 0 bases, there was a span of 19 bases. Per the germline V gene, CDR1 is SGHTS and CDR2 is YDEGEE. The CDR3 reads CASSFLLVYSTSTDTQYF. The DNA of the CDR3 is TGTGCCAGCAGCTTCCTGTTGGTGTATTCTACTAGCACAGATACGCAGTATTTT.

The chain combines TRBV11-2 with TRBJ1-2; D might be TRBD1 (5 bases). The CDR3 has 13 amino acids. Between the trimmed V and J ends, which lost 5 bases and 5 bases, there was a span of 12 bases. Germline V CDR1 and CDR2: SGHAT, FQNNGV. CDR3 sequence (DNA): TGTGCCAGCAGCCCCCCGGGGGAATATGGCTACACCTTC. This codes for CASSPPGEYGYTF. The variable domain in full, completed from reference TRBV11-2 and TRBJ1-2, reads EAGVAQSPRYKIIEKRQSVAFWCNPISGHATLYWYQQILGQGPKLLIQFQNNGVVDDSQLPKDRFSAERLKGVDSTLKIQPAKLEDSAVYLCASSPPGEYGYTFGSGTRLTVV.

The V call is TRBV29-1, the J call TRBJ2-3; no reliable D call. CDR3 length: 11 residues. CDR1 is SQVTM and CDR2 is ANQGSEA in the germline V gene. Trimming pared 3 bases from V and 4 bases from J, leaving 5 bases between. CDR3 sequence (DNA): TGCAGCGTTGAGGGTGCAGATACGCAGTATTTT. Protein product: CSVEGADTQYF.